Presented here are 19 T cell receptor beta chains from one specimen sequenced in a study of shared T cell receptors in the human thymus. Libraries were prepared by immunoSEQ multiplex PCR; TCRdb keeps only in-frame clonotypes and omits some of them. The sample holds hundreds of thousands of clones, over 75% seen once. These data were likewise used in another study, on human thymus T cells.

The material sequenced was thymocytes. The source is a boy under two years old with a congenital heart defect.

This chain joins TRBV9 and TRBJ2-1, with TRBD2 identical over 14 bases. From germline, CDR1 is SGDLS and CDR2 YYNGEE. This CDR3 has 17 residues. V shed 6 bases and J 0 bases; nucleotides not matched to a gene: 5. The CDR3 sequence: CASTHGTSGSSYNEQFF. The CDR3 DNA reads TGTGCCAGCACCCACGGGACTAGCGGGAGCTCCTACAATGAGCAGTTCTTC.

V gene TRBV7-9 combines with J gene TRBJ2-3; 7 nucleotides agree with TRBD1. Germline V gene lookup returns CDR1 SEHNR and CDR2 FQNEAQ (reference sequence). This CDR3 is 14 amino acids long. J lost 3 bases, V lost 4 bases, and 4 bases had no gene match. For the CDR3, the DNA is TGTGCCAGCAGCTCCGACAGGGAGACAGATACGCAGTATTTT. Encoded protein: CASSSDRETDTQYF.

Only a few counts were recorded for this clone. The rearrangement joins TRBV28 to TRBJ2-7, with 7 bases aligning to TRBD2. The germline gives CDR1 MDHEN, CDR2 SYDVKM. Trimming removed 7 bases from V and 5 bases from J; junction bases left unmatched: 11. CDR3 size: 14 residues. This CDR3 is CASTLRGRAHEQYF. For the CDR3, the DNA is TGTGCCAGCACCCTCCGGGGGAGGGCCCACGAGCAGTACTTC.

This clone was seen once. J is TRBJ2-7 and V is TRBV19; TRBD2 agrees at 10 bases. The CDR3 sequence is 15 residues long. The germline V gene encodes CDR1 LNHDA and CDR2 SQIVND (reference sequence). Losses at the gene ends were 1 base for V and 6 bases for J; bases not matched to a gene: 6. The CDR3 is CASSIVVAGGSEQYF. DNA for the CDR3: TGTGCCAGTAGTATAGTGGTAGCGGGAGGCTCCGAGCAGTACTTC.

The V gene is TRBV10-3, the J gene TRBJ2-1, with 7 nucleotides matching TRBD1. V lost 4 bases to trimming and J lost 3 bases; unmatched junction nucleotides: 6. Per germline, CDR1 ENHRY and CDR2 SYGVKD. This CDR3 region has 15 residues. The CDR3: CAISGTGPGYNEQFF. The CDR3 DNA is TGTGCCATCAGTGGGACAGGCCCCGGCTACAATGAGCAGTTCTTC.

The chain recombines TRBV5-6 with TRBJ2-5, with D perhaps matching TRBD1 (6 bases). Germline-derived CDR1 and CDR2 are SGHDT and YYEEEE. The CDR3 has 15 residues. The V end lost 0 bases, the J end lost 2 bases, and 11 bases lay between the germline ends. The CDR3 loop is CASSLARGRQETQYF. CDR3 nucleotides: TGTGCCAGCAGCTTGGCCAGGGGACGGCAAGAGACCCAGTACTTC.

The chain couples TRBV7-6 to TRBJ2-7; TRBD2 aligns across 7 bases. With 5 bases clipped from V and 4 bases from J, the junction kept 14 bases outside the gene matches. This CDR3 is built from 16 residues. CDR1 and CDR2 (germline): SGHVS, FNYEAQ. The CDR3 loop is CASSLYLAGDPYEQYF. As DNA, the CDR3 is TGTGCCAGCAGCCTCTATCTGGCGGGAGACCCATACGAGCAGTACTTC.

A few counts support this clone. The chain has TRBV14 and TRBJ1-1; D may be TRBD1 (6 bases). The CDR3 totals 17 residues. V was clipped by 1 base and J by 4 bases, with 19 bases between them. Germline CDR1 and CDR2: SGHDN and FVKESK. Written as DNA, the CDR3 is TGTGCCAGCAGCCAAGGCCCTCGGGGGGCGGGTGGCACTGAAGCTTTCTTT. Amino acids: CASSQGPRGAGGTEAFF.

The chain combines TRBV10-1 with TRBJ2-5; 12 positions match TRBD2. Germline V lookup: CDR1 WNHNN, CDR2 SYGVQD (reference sequence). J lost 2 bases, V lost 4 bases, and 2 bases had no gene match. This CDR3 spans 15 amino acids. The CDR3 here is CASSGTSGEQETQYF. The CDR3 coding sequence is TGCGCCAGCAGTGGGACTAGCGGGGAGCAAGAGACCCAGTACTTC.

The genes are TRBV30 and TRBJ2-1; a possible D gene is TRBD2 (5 bases). The CDR3 loop spans 15 amino acids. Germline V gene data show CDR1 as GTSNPN and CDR2 as SVGIG (reference sequence). Trimming left V 4 bases short and J 4 bases short, with 17 bases between. The CDR3 DNA sequence: TGTGCCTGGATTCGTTCTAGACGAGGGTACAATGAGCAGTTCTTC. Protein: CAWIRSRRGYNEQFF. The whole variable domain, filled in from reference TRBV30 and TRBJ2-1, reads SQTIHQWPATLVQPVGSPLSLECTVEGTSNPNLYWYRQAAGRGLQLLFYSVGIGQISSEVPQNLSASRPQDRQFILSSKKLLLSDSGFYLCAWIRSRRGYNEQFFGPGTRLTVL.

The J gene is TRBJ2-3, the V gene TRBV4-3; 10 bases align to TRBD2. The CDR3 is 17 amino acids. Germline loops: CDR1 LGHNA, CDR2 YSLEER. After removal of 0 bases from V and 1 base from J, the junction contained 4 bases not matched to a gene. In DNA form, the CDR3 reads TGCGCCAGCAGCCAAGATCCCCTAGCGGGAGGCACAGATACGCAGTATTTT. Residues: CASSQDPLAGGTDTQYF.

V gene TRBV5-1 combines with J gene TRBJ2-1; D uncertain. The CDR3 is made up of 16 amino acids. Per the germline V gene, CDR1 is SGHRS and CDR2 is YFSETQ. Trimming took off 4 bases at V and 6 bases at J, with 20 bases between the two ends. The CDR3 protein is CASSHNPQRPRNEQFF. CDR3 coding DNA: TGCGCCAGCAGCCACAACCCCCAGCGCCCACGCAATGAGCAGTTCTTC.

This clone was detected a few times. The V and J genes are TRBV16 and TRBJ1-1, with D perhaps matching TRBD1 (5 bases). The V end was cut by 8 bases, the J end by 4 bases, with 8 bases between. The germline CDR1 and CDR2 sequences are KGHSY and FQNENV. The CDR3 spans 11 residues. CDR3: CASLGGTEAFF. CDR3 DNA: TGTGCCAGCTTGGGGGGCACTGAAGCTTTCTTT.

V and J are TRBV6-5 and TRBJ1-1; possible D gene TRBD1, 5 bases. The CDR3 sequence is 14 residues long. The germline V gene encodes CDR1 MNHEY and CDR2 SVGAGI. The germline V and J ends were trimmed by 0 bases and 6 bases, with 11 bases remaining between them. The CDR3 DNA follows: TGTGCCAGCAGTTACTCAACAGGTGGGGCTGAAGCTTTCTTT. Amino acids: CASSYSTGGAEAFF.

The chain has TRBV4-2 and TRBJ2-5, with TRBD2 identical over 10 bases. Judging by the DNA end, TRBJ2-7 fits better; the J call may be wrong. The CDR3 is made up of 18 amino acids. Germline lookup yields CDR1 LGHNA and CDR2 YNFKEQ. The CDR3 DNA reads as TGTGCCAGCAGCCCTTTCCCGACTAGCGGGTCGGTGCGGGCCGAGCAGTACTTC. Protein product: CASSPFPTSGSVRAEQYF.

J is TRBJ1-1 and V is TRBV2, with D possibly being TRBD1 (5 bases). The CDR3 covers 15 residues. Germline V gene sequence: CDR1 SNHLY, CDR2 FYNNEI. V was shortened by 8 bases and J by 0 bases, with 16 bases between the two germline ends. The CDR3 DNA sequence: TGTGCCAGCTCCAAGGGCGGAGGGGTGAACACTGAAGCTTTCTTT. It yields the protein CASSKGGGVNTEAFF.

The rearrangement uses TRBV28 and TRBJ2-7; 8 bases are a match to TRBD1. The V segment lost 4 bases and the J segment 2 bases; nucleotides outside the gene matches: 7. Germline V gene lookup returns CDR1 MDHEN and CDR2 SYDVKM. CDR3 length: 15 residues. Written as DNA, the CDR3 is TGTGCCAGCAGTTACAGGGGGTTGGCGGCCTACGAGCAGTACTTC. It is translated as CASSYRGLAAYEQYF.

This rearrangement joins TRBV19 to TRBJ1-3; 7 bases line up with TRBD1. The CDR3 has 17 residues. The germline V gene has CDR1 LNHDA and CDR2 SQIVND (reference sequence). The V segment lost 1 base and the J segment 0 bases; nucleotides outside the gene matches: 6. In nucleotides, the CDR3 is TGTGCCAGTAGTATAGGGCAGGGGGAAAGCTCTGGAAACACCATATATTTT. Its protein product is CASSIGQGESSGNTIYF. Looking up the rest from reference TRBV19 and TRBJ1-3 gives the full variable domain: DGGITQSPKYLFRKEGQNVTLSCEQNLNHDAMYWYRQDPGQGLRLIYYSQIVNDFQKGDIAEGYSVSREKKESFPLTVTSAQKNPTAFYLCASSIGQGESSGNTIYFGEGSWLTVV.

The gene calls are TRBV27 and TRBJ1-5; D possibly corresponds to TRBD1 (6 bases). The CDR3 sequence is 14 residues long. The ends were cut back, 3 bases at V and 4 bases at J, with 10 bases in the middle. Germline V gives CDR1 MNHEY, CDR2 SMNVEV (reference sequence). The CDR3 DNA is TGTGCCAGCAGTTTTTACAGGGAGAATCAGCCCCAGCATTTT. Protein product: CASSFYRENQPQHF.